This is a list of T cell receptor beta chains from one sample in a study of T cells after yellow fever vaccination. TCRdb re-derived calls from the 5' RACE reads in MiXCR, one entry per CDR3 protein. The sample includes 600,000 to 750,000 distinct CDR3 sequences, roughly an eighth of them seen just once. Sample: PBMCs, taken on the day of the yellow fever booster vaccination. All receptors derive from a man aged 25 to 40 who received the YFV17D yellow fever vaccine. Each CDR3 is given with its conserved first and last residue. The D gene is left open where the match is weak. Clone size, where shown, is once, few, many, or a class for clones that have expanded.

cdr3_nt	cdr3_aa	clone_size	j_call	cdr3_length	d_call	v_call
TGTGCCAGCAGCTTTAGCGGGGCCAGCTCCTACAATGAGCAGTTCTTC	CASSFSGASSYNEQFF	few	TRBJ2-1	16	TRBD2	TRBV7-3
TGTGCCAGCAGCTTACAAACAGCCGCCTACGAGCAGTACTTC	CASSLQTAAYEQYF	few	TRBJ2-7	14	NA	TRBV7-2
TGTGCCTGGGATATTCAAAACGATGAGCAGTTCTTC	CAWDIQNDEQFF	NA	TRBJ2-1	12	NA	TRBV30
TGCAGTGCCCCCCTAGCAGGACGTGAGGGGCAGTTCTTC	CSAPLAGREGQFF	NA	TRBJ2-1	13	NA	TRBV20-1
TGTGCCAGCAGCTTGAGAAGCGGGTACCAAGAGACCCAGTACTTC	CASSLRSGYQETQYF	NA	TRBJ2-5	15	NA	TRBV11-2
TGTGCCACCAGTGATCGGACGGATTTGAACACTGAAGCTTTCTTT	CATSDRTDLNTEAFF	few	TRBJ1-1	15	NA	TRBV24-1
TGCAGTGCTCCGTTCGGGGTGACTAATGAAAAACTGTTTTTT	CSAPFGVTNEKLFF	few	TRBJ1-4	14	NA	TRBV20-1
TGTGCCAGCAGTTATACAGCGACAGATACGCAGTATTTT	CASSYTATDTQYF	NA	TRBJ2-3	13	NA	TRBV6-2/TRBV6-3
TGCGCCAGCAGCCCCCAATCTGGACAACTCTACAATGAGCAGTTCTTC	CASSPQSGQLYNEQFF	few	TRBJ2-1	16	NA	TRBV5-1
TGTGCCATCAGTGAGTCTTTGAGAGAAGCTTTCTTT	CAISESLREAFF	NA	TRBJ1-1	12	NA	TRBV10-3
TGTGCCAGCAGGTTACAGGGCACCGGGGAGCTGTTTTTT	CASRLQGTGELFF	few	TRBJ2-2	13	NA	TRBV6-5
TGCAGTGCTAGTCAGGGAAACACCGGGGAGCTGTTTTTT	CSASQGNTGELFF	few	TRBJ2-2	13	NA	TRBV20-1
TGTGCCAGCAGCCAATTCGGAAACAATGAGCAGTTCTTC	CASSQFGNNEQFF	few	TRBJ2-1	13	NA	TRBV3-1
TGTGCCAGCAGCATACAGGGGGCGGGGCAGCCCCAGCATTTT	CASSIQGAGQPQHF	NA	TRBJ1-5	14	TRBD1	TRBV7-2
TGTGCCAGCGGCATGGGGCCCTACGAGCAGTACTTC	CASGMGPYEQYF	few	TRBJ2-7	12	NA	TRBV6-7
TGTGCCAGCAGCTTAGAGAACAGCCGACCCTACGAGCAGTACTTC	CASSLENSRPYEQYF	NA	TRBJ2-7	15	NA	TRBV7-9
TGTGCCAGCAGTGTGGCGGCAGGGGGTGTGGGGGAGCAGTACTTC	CASSVAAGGVGEQYF	NA	TRBJ2-7	15	TRBD1	TRBV2
TGCAGTGCTAGACCAATCCGGACAGGGTCGAGGCAAGAGACCCAGTACTTC	CSARPIRTGSRQETQYF	few	TRBJ2-5	17	TRBD1	TRBV20-1
TGTGCCAGCAGCTTAGCGTCAGGGGCGGGGGAGCTGTTTTTT	CASSLASGAGELFF	few	TRBJ2-2	14	NA	TRBV7-2
TGTGCCAGCAGCGTGAGCGGGAGGGCGTCAGATACGCAGTATTTT	CASSVSGRASDTQYF	few	TRBJ2-3	15	TRBD2	TRBV9
TGCAGTGCTAGAGCCGAAGCCGGGACAGCGTACTTC	CSARAEAGTAYF	few	TRBJ2-7	12	TRBD1	TRBV20-1
TGTGCCAGCAGCTTACTTTTCCGGGACAGGCGTTTCAGAACGGGTAATGAGCAGTTCTTC	CASSLLFRDRRFRTGNEQFF	few	TRBJ2-1	20	TRBD1	TRBV7-8
TGTGCCAGCAGTTTCCAGTACCAAGAGACCCAGTACTTC	CASSFQYQETQYF	few	TRBJ2-5	13	NA	TRBV27
TGCAGCGTCGGACTCTCCGGGACTAGCGGGAGTGGGCAGTTCTTC	CSVGLSGTSGSGQFF	NA	TRBJ2-1	15	TRBD2	TRBV29-1
TGTGCCAGCAGTTTTGGTGGGCACACTGAAGCTTTCTTT	CASSFGGHTEAFF	few	TRBJ1-1	13	NA	TRBV27
TGCAGTGCCAAAACGAGCTGGGGATGGGACATTCAGTACTTC	CSAKTSWGWDIQYF	NA	TRBJ2-4	14	NA	TRBV20-1
TGTGCCAGCAGCCGACCTATGGGAGGGCCGGGCACCGGGGAGCTGTTTTTT	CASSRPMGGPGTGELFF	NA	TRBJ2-2	17	TRBD2	TRBV5-4
TGTGCCAGTAGGGCTAGCGGGAGACCCTACGAGCAGTACTTC	CASRASGRPYEQYF	NA	TRBJ2-7	14	TRBD2	TRBV19
TGCAGCGTTTTAAAGTGGACCCTAAACAATGAGCAGTTCTTC	CSVLKWTLNNEQFF	NA	TRBJ2-1	14	NA	TRBV29-1
TGCAGCGTTGAAGGATATCTGACAGGGAGAGCAGAGACCCAGTACTTC	CSVEGYLTGRAETQYF	many	TRBJ2-5	16	TRBD1	TRBV29-1
TGCTGTGCTAGAGATAAAAAGGGGGCGCTAACCGGGGAGCTGTTTTTT	CCARDKKGALTGELFF	few	TRBJ2-2	16	TRBD1	TRBV20-1
TGTGCCAGCAGCGACAGCAATGGGGGTTCAGAGACCCAGTACTTC	CASSDSNGGSETQYF	few	TRBJ2-5	15	NA	TRBV3-1
TGTGCCAGCAGCTTATCTAGCGGGAGGGCGGGGAATGAGCAGTTCTTC	CASSLSSGRAGNEQFF	many	TRBJ2-1	16	TRBD2	TRBV11-2
TGTGCCAGCAGCACACAAGATACGCAGTATTTT	CASSTQDTQYF	many	TRBJ2-3	11	NA	TRBV14
TGCGCCAGCAGTCAATCGACTAGCGGGAGTCTGGGGGGCTACAATGAGCAGTTCTTC	CASSQSTSGSLGGYNEQFF	NA	TRBJ2-1	19	TRBD2	TRBV23-1
TGTGCCACATCAGGTCGGACGGCAGATACGCAGTATTTT	CATSGRTADTQYF	few	TRBJ2-3	13	NA	TRBV10-3
TGTGCCAGCAGCTTATTGGACTTGAAGTTCTTC	CASSLLDLKFF	few	TRBJ2-1	11	NA	TRBV5-6
TGTGCCAGCAGCTTAGGAGGTAGACGCAACACCGGGGAGCTGTTTTTT	CASSLGGRRNTGELFF	NA	TRBJ2-2	16	NA	TRBV7-6
TGCGCCAGCAGCCGAGAGCTACGGCGGGAGACCCAGTACTTC	CASSRELRRETQYF	NA	TRBJ2-5	14	NA	TRBV4-3
TGCGCCAGCAGCTCAGCTGGTAACCAAGAGACCCAGTACTTC	CASSSAGNQETQYF	few	TRBJ2-5	14	NA	TRBV5-1
TGTGCCTGTCTTTCTGCAACTAATGAAAAACTGTTTTTT	CACLSATNEKLFF	NA	TRBJ1-4	13	NA	TRBV2
TGTGCCAGTAGTATAGATCTTCACCCTCGAACAGGATCGCTCGGCTACACCTTC	CASSIDLHPRTGSLGYTF	few	TRBJ1-2	18	NA	TRBV19
TGCAGTGCTATAATATCGATCACAGATACGCAGTATTTT	CSAIISITDTQYF	NA	TRBJ2-3	13	NA	TRBV20-1
TGTGCCAGCAGCGAACGGGACACCTACGAGCAGTACTTC	CASSERDTYEQYF	NA	TRBJ2-7	13	NA	TRBV11-3
TGTGCCAGCAGGCTAGCGGGGACTACCGGGGAGCTGTTTTTT	CASRLAGTTGELFF	many	TRBJ2-2	14	TRBD2	TRBV12-3/TRBV12-4
TGTGCCAGCAGTTCCCCCCTCGGACTAGCGGGAGTTGGAGATACGCAGTATTTT	CASSSPLGLAGVGDTQYF	few	TRBJ2-3	18	TRBD2	TRBV27